This T cell receptor (beta chain) was recorded in a study of spatial heterogeneity in lung cancer. Study as a whole: As counted in raw reads, each unique TCR and UMI combination appeared more than ten times on average.

By its share, this clonotype is medium-sized. The CDR3 contains 15 residues. Trimming took 5 bases from V and 0 from J, leaving 12 bases between them. Germline assignment: CDR1 SEHNR and CDR2 FQNEAQ (reference sequence). Sample time point: sample taken at primary tumor resection. Patients with untreated early-stage non-small cell lung cancer, numbering 72, were the donors. Tumor, nontumor lung or frozen PBMC supplied whole RNA, sequenced without sorting. A unique molecular identifier was attached to every TCR cDNA molecule. TCRdb re-derived calls from the 5' RACE reads in MiXCR, one entry per CDR3 protein. The sample has 5,000 to 6,500 distinct CDR3 sequences, roughly 3.9% seen once; the top ten hold approximately 13%.

Sequencing was performed on normal lung tissue next to the tumor, taken at surgery. The clonotype comes from a male donor with early-stage non-small cell lung cancer. This chain links TRBV7-9 with TRBJ2-3; no reliable D call. The DNA of the CDR3 is TGTGCCAGCAGCAATAACACAGCCAGCACAGATACGCAGTATTTT. Translated: CASSNNTASTDTQYF.